The TCR beta chain under discussion was sequenced for a study of blood T cell repertoires in COVID-19 (dated by TCRdb to 2018 to 2020). With regard to the full study: Collaborator samples came from the United States, Italy and Spain and covered acute and convalescent phases of COVID-19. The sample metadata nearly always contained a de-identified subject ID, COVID-19 status, age in years and sex. The samples were drawn from the first 160 participants of the ongoing ImmuneRACE study and from 1,254 subjects provided by 6 global collaborators. The dataset comprised deeply sampled blood TCRbeta repertoires from subjects exposed to, actively infected with, or recovered from COVID-19. The prospective study material was composed of cDNA or gDNA derived from T cells, B-cell-depleted T cells, or PBMCs. Where available, HLA class I and class II types were obtained from metadata supplied by the sample provider rather than from assay-based typing. A freely available public database, intended as a resource for researchers studying the immune response to SARS-CoV-2, is where the repertoires were released.

Study-wide findings and limitations: The quantity of clinical and demographic metadata differed by source and by participant and was supplied without curation.

Via the germline V gene, CDR1 is SNHLY and CDR2 FYNNEI. Including the terminal cysteine and phenylalanine, the CDR3 comprises 16 residues. The DNA shown is the 48-base CDR3, in frame from base 1. V ends up 9 bases short and J 2 bases short, with an unmatched junction base count of 14. Each collaborating institution followed its own protocols to collect whole blood in K2EDTA tubes. For TCRbeta analysis, collaborator samples were shipped as frozen whole blood, as isolated PBMCs, or as DNA extracted from either sample type. The immunoSEQ Assay, a bias-controlled multiplex PCR, was used to amplify TCRbeta CDR3 regions from genomic DNA. The study's own analysis went as follows. Within the assay, amplification of reference gene primers was used to estimate how many nucleated cells each sample contained. To quantify the absolute abundance of each unique TCRbeta CDR3 rearrangement, sequence reads were collapsed and filtered. Productive Simpson clonality was computed per sample as the square root of Simpson's diversity index over productive rearrangements. TCRdb obtained this table from immuneACCESS and retained in-frame rearrangements with V and J assigned. These tables miss some clones; where compared with another copy, unresolved V genes account for less than half of the shortfall, and the remainder is unexplained. V, J and clone size were drawn from that table, and D and trimming were deduced from the DNA. For this sample the table gives over 600,000 clones, of which around 89% were detected only once. Under 0.3% of the sample belongs to the ten largest clones.

Worth noting for this clone: Its antigen remains undetermined. Per-nucleotide qualities are absent, and no much larger clonotype sits a single base away.

The receptor's source is a woman between 18 and 30 years old with acute or convalescent COVID-19. Sequencing was done on a sample of peripheral blood. The rearranged segments are TRBV2 and TRBJ1-1; TRBD1 fits 8 bases in the junction. The CDR3 loop reads CARFPGTGEGNTEAFF. The DNA sequence reads TGTGCCAGGTTTCCCGGGACAGGTGAGGGAAACACTGAAGCTTTCTTT.